One T cell receptor beta chain is described in this entry. The sample originates from a study of cytomegalovirus exposure and HLA in healthy donors. The CDR3 has 14 amino acids. Germline V CDR1 and CDR2: SQVTM, ANQGSEA. The J segment lost 6 bases and the V segment lost 7 bases, leaving 7 bases of the junction unmatched. Vbeta (60) and Jbeta (13) primers were used in the PCR. TCRdb's table, derived via immunoSEQ multiplex PCR, lists solely in-frame clones and lacks some. The repertoire holds about 120,000 clones, 55% to 65% seen once, with 9% to 10% in the top ten. Sequenced input: PBMCs. This TCR was recovered from a man aged 35 to 55 in good health and CMV-seropositive. The rearrangement uses TRBV29-1 and TRBJ2-3; 13 nucleotides align to TRBD2. DNA for the CDR3: TGCAGCGCGCGTACTAGCGGGAGGGGGGATACGCAGTATTTT. Translating gives CSARTSGRGDTQYF.